The clone carrying this T cell receptor beta chain has a single count. Its target is unknown. This sample is part of a study of CD8+ T cells in alopecia areata. The overall study: Twice daily, treated patients received 5 to 10 mg of oral tofacitinib. It was 6 to 18 months of tofacitinib, and then there were 6 months off drug.

Alopecia areata patients gave lesional scalp punch biopsies and peripheral blood samples. Study results and caveats: Scalp samples also yield sequences from resident alphabeta T cells of normal skin.

The germline V gene has CDR1 MNHEY and CDR2 SMNVEV (reference sequence). Between the trimmed V and J ends, which lost 6 bases and 2 bases, there was a span of 14 bases. The CDR3 is made up of 15 amino acids. cDNA serving as the sequencing template came from extracted, reverse transcribed RNA. Here immunoSEQ multiplex PCR was the method, and the copy in TCRdb shows in-frame clones only, minus some. This table holds 61,000 or so clones, 96% found once. V is TRBV27 and J is TRBJ1-3; possible D gene TRBD1, 5 bases. This sequence was found in a human donor with alopecia areata. The specimen was CD8+ T cells sorted from blood, collected at week 0. The CDR3 sequence: CASSSTAAPGNTIYF. The CDR3 bases are TGTGCCAGCAGCTCGACAGCAGCCCCTGGAAACACCATATATTTT.